Listed below are T cell receptor beta chains from one sample, sequenced in a study of blood T cell repertoires in COVID-19. The data were produced by immunoSEQ multiplex PCR, yet TCRdb's version contains in-frame clones alone and is incomplete. This repertoire shows 18,000 or so clones, around 82% found once; its top ten account for about 15%. Sequencing used peripheral blood. Receptor source: a man aged 40-49 years with active or convalescent COVID-19. The CDR3 runs from the conserved cysteine through the conserved F or W. D genes are given only for firm matches. Not every row has a clone size; where given, it reads once, few, many or a size class.

.,TRBJ1-3,.,TRBV2,TGTGCCAGCAGTGTACAGAGCGGAAACACCATATATTTT,CASSVQSGNTIYF
.,TRBJ1-3,.,TRBV27,TGTGCCAGCAGTCCCGCAGGAGGGTATGGAAACACCATATATTTT,CASSPAGGYGNTIYF
few,TRBJ2-1,.,TRBV27,TGTGCCAGCAAACCGGTCGGGCCAGGGAAAAATGAGCAGTTCTTC,CASKPVGPGKNEQFF
.,TRBJ1-4,.,TRBV5-1,TGCGCCAGCAGCTTTGAGGGTGGGGATGAAAAACTGTTTTTT,CASSFEGGDEKLFF
.,TRBJ1-4,.,TRBV11-2,TGTGCCAGCAGCTTTCCCCAGGGTATTACGACTAATGAAAAACTGTTTTTT,CASSFPQGITTNEKLFF
.,TRBJ1-1,.,TRBV27,TGTGCCAGCAGTTTATCGGTCGGGGAATCTGCGAACACTGAAGCTTTCTTT,CASSLSVGESANTEAFF
.,TRBJ2-1,TRBD2,TRBV10-3,TGTGCCATCAGTGAGTCCATGGCTAGCGGGGATTTCAATGAGCAGTTCTTC,CAISESMASGDFNEQFF
.,TRBJ1-1,.,TRBV7-9,TGTGCCAGCAGCCCACATGCAGGGCCCACTGAAGCTTTCTTT,CASSPHAGPTEAFF
once,TRBJ1-2,.,TRBV7-8,TGTGCCAGCATCGATTCGTTTGGGAGGGGCTATGGCTACACCTTC,CASIDSFGRGYGYTF
once,TRBJ2-7,TRBD2,TRBV3-1/TRBV3-2,TGTGCCAGCAGCCGTACCTTAGCGGGGGAGCAGTACTTC,CASSRTLAGEQYF
few,TRBJ1-2,.,TRBV19,TGTGCCAGTAGCCCTGACGAGGCTAACTATGGCTACACCTTC,CASSPDEANYGYTF
.,TRBJ2-7,.,TRBV11-3,TGTGCCAGCAGCTTAATCAGTGGGCACGAGCAGTACTTC,CASSLISGHEQYF
.,TRBJ2-7,.,TRBV6-5,TGTGCCAGCAGGCAGGGACACGGCCGTTCCTACGAGCAGTACTTC,CASRQGHGRSYEQYF
.,TRBJ2-2,TRBD1,TRBV4-1,TGCGCCAGCAGCCCACCGGGACAGGACACCGGGGAGCTGTTTTTT,CASSPPGQDTGELFF
.,TRBJ2-3,TRBD2,TRBV16,TGTGCCAGCAGCCAAGATTCGGGGGGGGCAGATACGCAGTATTTT,CASSQDSGGADTQYF
once,TRBJ1-1,.,TRBV7-9,TGTGCCAGCAGAGGAGGGAACACTGAAGCTTTCTTT,CASRGGNTEAFF
few,TRBJ1-2,.,TRBV5-6,TGTGCCAGCAGCTTGACCTCGAGTTATAACTATGGCTACACCTTC,CASSLTSSYNYGYTF